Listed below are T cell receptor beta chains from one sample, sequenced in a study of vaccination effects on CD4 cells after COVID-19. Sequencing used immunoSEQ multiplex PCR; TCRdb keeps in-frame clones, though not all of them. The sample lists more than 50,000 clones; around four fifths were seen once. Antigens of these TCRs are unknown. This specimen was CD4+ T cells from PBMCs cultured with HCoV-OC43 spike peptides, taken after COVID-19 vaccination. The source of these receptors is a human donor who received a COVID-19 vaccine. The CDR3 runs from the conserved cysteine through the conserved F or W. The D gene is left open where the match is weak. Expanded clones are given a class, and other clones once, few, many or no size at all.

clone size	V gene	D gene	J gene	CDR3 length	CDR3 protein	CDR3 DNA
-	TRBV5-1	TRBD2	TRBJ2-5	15	CASSELAGGEETQYF	TGCGCCAGCAGCGAACTAGCGGGGGGGGAAGAGACCCAGTACTTC
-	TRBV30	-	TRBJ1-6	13	CAGTGTAQSPLHF	TGTGCCGGGACCGGGACGGCACAATCACCCCTCCACTTT
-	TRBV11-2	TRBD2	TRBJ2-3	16	CASSLDWRGSTDTQYF	TGTGCCAGCAGCTTAGATTGGCGGGGGAGCACAGATACGCAGTATTTT
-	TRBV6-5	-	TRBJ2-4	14	CASSYPGVDNIQYF	TGTGCCAGCAGTTACCCCGGGGTGGATAACATTCAGTACTTC
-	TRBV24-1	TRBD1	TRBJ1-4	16	CATSDPPTGGAEKLFF	TGTGCCACCAGTGATCCCCCGACAGGGGGCGCGGAAAAACTGTTTTTT
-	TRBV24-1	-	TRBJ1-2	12	CATSDFPYGYTF	TGTGCCACCAGTGATTTTCCCTATGGCTACACCTTC
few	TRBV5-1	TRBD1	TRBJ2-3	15	CASSLEGASTDTQYF	TGCGCCAGCAGCTTGGAGGGGGCTAGCACAGATACGCAGTATTTT
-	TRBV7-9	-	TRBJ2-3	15	CASIEYGGYTDTQYF	TGTGCCAGCATTGAATACGGGGGATACACAGATACGCAGTATTTT
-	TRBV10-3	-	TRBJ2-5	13	CAISRDLQETQYF	TGTGCCATCAGTCGGGACTTACAAGAGACCCAGTACTTC
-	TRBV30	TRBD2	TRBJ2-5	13	CAWSPQREGTQYF	TGTGCCTGGAGCCCTCAGAGGGAGGGGACCCAGTACTTC
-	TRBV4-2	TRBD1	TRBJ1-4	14	CASSRGTGREKLFF	TGTGCCAGCAGCCGGGGGACAGGGCGTGAAAAACTGTTTTTT
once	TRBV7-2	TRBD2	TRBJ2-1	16	CASSLVAGSFYNEQFF	TGTGCCAGCAGCTTAGTAGCGGGGTCCTTCTACAATGAGCAGTTCTTC
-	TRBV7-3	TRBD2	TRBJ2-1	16	CASSLTPSGLYNEQFF	TGTGCCAGCAGCTTAACGCCTAGCGGGCTTTACAATGAGCAGTTCTTC
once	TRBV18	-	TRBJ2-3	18	CASSPRAVDSSSTDTQYF	TGTGCCAGCTCCCCCCGGGCCGTGGACTCATCTAGCACAGATACGCAGTATTTT
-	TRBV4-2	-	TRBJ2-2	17	CASSRSIGQANTGELFF	TGTGCCAGCAGCCGATCTATAGGGCAGGCGAACACCGGGGAGCTGTTTTTT
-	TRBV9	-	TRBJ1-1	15	CASSGTQGMGTEAFF	TGTGCCAGCAGCGGGACACAGGGTATGGGCACTGAAGCTTTCTTT
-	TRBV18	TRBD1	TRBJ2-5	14	CASSRQGLQETQYF	TGTGCCAGCTCACGACAGGGGCTCCAAGAGACCCAGTACTTC
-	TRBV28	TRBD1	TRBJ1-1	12	CASRTGFAEAFF	TGTGCCAGCAGGACAGGGTTCGCTGAAGCTTTCTTT
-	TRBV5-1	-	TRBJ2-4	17	CASSLDPGLGAKNIQYF	TGCGCCAGCAGCTTGGATCCGGGTCTAGGGGCCAAAAACATTCAGTACTTC
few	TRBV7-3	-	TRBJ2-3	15	CASSLISQGQDTQYF	TGTGCCAGCAGCTTAATAAGCCAGGGGCAAGATACGCAGTATTTT
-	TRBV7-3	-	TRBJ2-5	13	CASSSRQAETQYF	TGTGCCAGCAGCTCCAGACAGGCAGAGACCCAGTACTTC
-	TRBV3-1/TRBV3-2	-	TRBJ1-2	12	CASSQTAYGYTF	TGTGCCAGCAGCCAAACGGCATATGGCTACACCTTC
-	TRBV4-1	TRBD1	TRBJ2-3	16	CASSQIRTGRADTQYF	TGCGCCAGCAGCCAAATCAGGACAGGGAGAGCAGATACGCAGTATTTT
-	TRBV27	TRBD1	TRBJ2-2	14	CASSPDRVAGELFF	TGTGCCAGCAGCCCGGACAGGGTGGCCGGGGAGCTGTTTTTT
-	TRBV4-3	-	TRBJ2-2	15	CASSQRTANTGELFF	TGCGCCAGCAGCCAACGGACAGCGAACACCGGGGAGCTGTTTTTT
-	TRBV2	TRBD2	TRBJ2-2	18	CASSPAGTSGGGTGELFF	TGTGCCAGCAGTCCCGCCGGGACTAGCGGGGGTGGCACCGGGGAGCTGTTTTTT
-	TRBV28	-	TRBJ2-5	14	CASSPLIRGGTQYF	TGTGCCAGCAGTCCCCTAATCAGGGGGGGGACCCAGTACTTC
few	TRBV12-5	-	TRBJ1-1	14	CASAGGGLNTEAFF	TGTGCTAGTGCCGGAGGCGGTTTGAACACTGAAGCTTTCTTT
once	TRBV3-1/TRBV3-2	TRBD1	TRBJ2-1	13	CASSHRGHNEQFF	TGTGCCAGCAGCCACAGGGGGCACAATGAGCAGTTCTTC
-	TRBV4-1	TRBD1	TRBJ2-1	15	CASRKQGAEGGEQFF	TGCGCCAGCAGGAAACAGGGGGCTGAAGGGGGTGAGCAGTTCTTC
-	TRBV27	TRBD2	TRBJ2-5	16	CASSLGLAGGQETQYF	TGTGCCAGCAGTTTAGGACTAGCGGGGGGGCAAGAGACCCAGTACTTC
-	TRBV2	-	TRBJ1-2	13	CASRRTDNYGYTF	TGTGCCAGCAGAAGGACGGATAACTATGGCTACACCTTC
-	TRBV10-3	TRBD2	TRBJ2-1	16	CAISPRGGEGHNEQFF	TGTGCCATCAGTCCCAGAGGAGGGGAGGGGCACAATGAGCAGTTCTTC
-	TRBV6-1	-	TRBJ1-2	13	CASRSPAFYGYTF	TGTGCCAGCAGAAGTCCTGCTTTCTATGGCTACACCTTC
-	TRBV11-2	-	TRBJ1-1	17	CASSLGIYPSMNTEAFF	TGTGCCAGCAGCTTAGGTATCTACCCCTCCATGAACACTGAAGCTTTCTTT
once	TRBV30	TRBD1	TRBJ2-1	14	CAWDRDRGVGEQFF	TGTGCCTGGGACCGGGACAGGGGGGTTGGTGAGCAGTTCTTC
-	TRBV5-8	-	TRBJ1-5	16	CASSLAGHGSNQPQHF	TGTGCCAGCAGCTTGGCAGGTCATGGGTCCAATCAGCCCCAGCATTTT
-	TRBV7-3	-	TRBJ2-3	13	CASSLTGTSTQYF	TGTGCCAGCAGCTTAACGGGGACTTCAACGCAGTATTTT
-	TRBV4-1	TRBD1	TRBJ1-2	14	CASSQPGQRYGYTF	TGCGCCAGCAGCCAACCGGGACAGAGGTATGGCTACACCTTC
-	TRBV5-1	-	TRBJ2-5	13	CASSLAVQETQYF	TGCGCCAGCAGCTTGGCGGTTCAAGAGACCCAGTACTTC
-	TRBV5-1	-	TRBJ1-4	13	CASSLGLNEKLFF	TGCGCCAGCAGCTTGGGGTTAAATGAAAAACTGTTTTTT
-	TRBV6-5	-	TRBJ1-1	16	CASSFSMGARQPKAFF	TGTGCCAGCAGTTTCAGTATGGGAGCGCGTCAGCCGAAAGCTTTCTTT
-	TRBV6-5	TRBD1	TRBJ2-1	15	CASTKDRGNYNEQFF	TGTGCCAGCACCAAAGACAGGGGAAACTACAATGAGCAGTTCTTC
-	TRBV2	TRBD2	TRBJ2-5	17	CASSLPGLAGGRETQYF	TGTGCCAGCTCCCTCCCGGGACTAGCGGGGGGGCGAGAGACCCAGTACTTC
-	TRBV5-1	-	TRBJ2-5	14	CASSRLGGQETQYF	TGCGCCAGCAGCCGCCTGGGGGGTCAAGAGACCCAGTACTTC
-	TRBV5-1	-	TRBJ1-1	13	CASSLAGATEAFF	TGCGCCAGCAGCTTGGCTGGCGCCACGGAAGCTTTCTTT
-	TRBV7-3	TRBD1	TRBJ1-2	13	CASSATGGDGYTF	TGTGCCAGCAGCGCGACAGGGGGCGATGGCTACACCTTC
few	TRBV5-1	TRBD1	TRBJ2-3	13	CASRTGGTDTQYF	TGCGCCAGCAGGACAGGGGGCACAGATACGCAGTATTTT
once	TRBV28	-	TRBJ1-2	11	CASSPQYGYTF	TGTGCCAGCAGTCCCCAATATGGCTACACCTTC
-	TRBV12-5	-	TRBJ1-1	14	CASGLGQGNTEAFF	TGTGCTAGTGGTTTAGGTCAGGGGAACACTGAAGCTTTCTTT
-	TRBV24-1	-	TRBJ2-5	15	CATSDRTRPVETQYF	TGTGCCACCAGTGACCGCACTCGCCCCGTGGAGACCCAGTACTTC
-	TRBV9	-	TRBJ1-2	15	CASSVVSQGNYGYTF	TGTGCCAGCAGCGTAGTCTCCCAGGGGAACTATGGCTACACCTTC